This record concerns one T cell receptor (beta chain) sequence. The antigen is not known. This sample is drawn from a study of cytomegalovirus exposure and HLA in healthy donors. The overall study: Falling in the Caucasian-associated ancestry cluster were 65% to 90% of approximately 410 genotyped donors. Study-level results: It was about 180 TCR beta chains that were listed as cytomegalovirus-associated. Per a later analysis, 15,000 to 20,000 TCR beta sequences showed association with HLA alleles at 0.05 false discovery rate.

Vbeta (60) and Jbeta (13) primers were used in the PCR. Authors' methods: Later, an analysis found roughly 80 million unique TCR beta chains, and around 12 million of these were shared. Profiling relied on immunoSEQ multiplex PCR, and the TCRdb table lists in-frame clones only, not all of them. V, J and clone size reflect that table, while D and trimming were determined from the DNA. The sample contains about 140,000 clones, over 70% of which appear only once. There are 12 residues in the CDR3. The V and J ends lost 6 bases and 6 bases respectively, with 9 bases between them. In germline, CDR1 is LNHDA, CDR2 SQIVND (reference sequence).

The sequence was obtained from a male donor in good health and CMV-seronegative. This chain links TRBV19 with TRBJ1-5; D is unclear. Material for sequencing was PBMCs. The CDR3 loop reads CASREGGQPQHF. The CDR3 coding sequence is TGTGCCAGTAGAGAGGGAGGTCAGCCCCAGCATTTT.